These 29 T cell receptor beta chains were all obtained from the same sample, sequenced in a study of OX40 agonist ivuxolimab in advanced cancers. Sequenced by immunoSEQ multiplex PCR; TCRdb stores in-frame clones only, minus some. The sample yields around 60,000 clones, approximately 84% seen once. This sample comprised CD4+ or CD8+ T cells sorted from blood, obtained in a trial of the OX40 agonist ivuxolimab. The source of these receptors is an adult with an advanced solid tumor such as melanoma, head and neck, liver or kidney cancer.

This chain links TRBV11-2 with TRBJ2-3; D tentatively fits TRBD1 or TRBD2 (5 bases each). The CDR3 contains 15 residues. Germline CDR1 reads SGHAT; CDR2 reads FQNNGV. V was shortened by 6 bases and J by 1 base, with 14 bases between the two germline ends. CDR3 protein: CASRPVGEGTDTQYF. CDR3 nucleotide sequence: TGTGCCAGCAGGCCAGTGGGGGAAGGCACAGATACGCAGTATTTT.

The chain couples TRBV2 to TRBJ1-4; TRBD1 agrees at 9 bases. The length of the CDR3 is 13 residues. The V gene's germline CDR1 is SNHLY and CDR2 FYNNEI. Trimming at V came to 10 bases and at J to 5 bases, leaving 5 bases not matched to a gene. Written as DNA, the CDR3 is TGTGCCATAACAGGGGGCAGGAATGAAAAACTGTTTTTT. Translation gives CAITGGRNEKLFF.

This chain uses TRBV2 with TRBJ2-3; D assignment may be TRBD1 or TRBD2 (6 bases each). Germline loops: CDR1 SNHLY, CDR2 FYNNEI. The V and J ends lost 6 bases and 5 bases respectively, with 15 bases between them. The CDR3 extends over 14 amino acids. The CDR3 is CASRMGGAVDTQYF. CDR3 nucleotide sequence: TGTGCCAGCAGAATGGGGGGCGCTGTAGATACGCAGTATTTT.

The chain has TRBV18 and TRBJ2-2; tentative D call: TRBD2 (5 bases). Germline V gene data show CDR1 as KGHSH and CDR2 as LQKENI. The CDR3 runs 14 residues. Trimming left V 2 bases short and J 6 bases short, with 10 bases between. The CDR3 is CASSPGGNSGELFF. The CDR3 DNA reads TGTGCCAGCTCACCAGGAGGTAACTCCGGGGAGCTGTTTTTT.

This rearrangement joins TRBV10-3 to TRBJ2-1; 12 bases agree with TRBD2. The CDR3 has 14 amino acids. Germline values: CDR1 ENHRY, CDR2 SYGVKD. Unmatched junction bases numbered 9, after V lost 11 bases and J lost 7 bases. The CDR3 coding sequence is TGTGCCGCCGAACCCGGGACTAGCGGGAATGAGCAGTTCTTC. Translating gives CAAEPGTSGNEQFF.

The CDR3 spells CASSLAGTGYEQYF. CDR3 DNA: TGTGCCAGCAGTCTAGCGGGGACTGGGTACGAGCAGTACTTC. The gene calls are TRBV28 and TRBJ2-7; 9 nucleotides match TRBD2. The V segment lost 5 bases and the J segment 4 bases; nucleotides outside the gene matches: 6. Germline V CDR1 and CDR2: MDHEN, SYDVKM. The CDR3 has 14 residues.

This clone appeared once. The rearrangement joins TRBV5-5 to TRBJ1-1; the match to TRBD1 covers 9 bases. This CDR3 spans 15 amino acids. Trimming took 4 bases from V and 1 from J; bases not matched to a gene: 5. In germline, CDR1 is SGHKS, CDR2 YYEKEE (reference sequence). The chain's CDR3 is CASSTTGGSNTEAFF. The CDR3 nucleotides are TGTGCCAGCAGCACTACAGGGGGCTCGAACACTGAAGCTTTCTTT. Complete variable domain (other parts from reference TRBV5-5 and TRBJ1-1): DAGVTQSPTHLIKTRGQQVTLRCSPISGHKSVSWYQQVLGQGPQFIFQYYEKEERGRGNFPDRFSARQFPNYSSELNVNALLLGDSALYLCASSTTGGSNTEAFFGQGTRLTVV.

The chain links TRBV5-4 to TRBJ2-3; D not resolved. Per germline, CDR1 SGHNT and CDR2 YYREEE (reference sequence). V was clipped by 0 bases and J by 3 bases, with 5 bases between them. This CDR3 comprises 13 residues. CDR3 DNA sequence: TGTGCCAGCAGCTTGGGGGGTACAGATACGCAGTATTTT. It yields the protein CASSLGGTDTQYF.

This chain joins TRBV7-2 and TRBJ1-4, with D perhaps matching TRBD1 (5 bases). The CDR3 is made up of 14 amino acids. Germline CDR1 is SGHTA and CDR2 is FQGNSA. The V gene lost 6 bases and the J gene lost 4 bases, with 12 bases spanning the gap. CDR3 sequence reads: CASRPGPNNEKLFF. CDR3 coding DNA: TGTGCCAGCAGGCCGGGACCGAATAATGAAAAACTGTTTTTT.

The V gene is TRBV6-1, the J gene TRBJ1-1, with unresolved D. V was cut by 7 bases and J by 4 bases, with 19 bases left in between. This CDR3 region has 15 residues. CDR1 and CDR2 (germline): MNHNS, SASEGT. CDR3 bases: TGTGCCAGCACCCCGTTCATAGCGGGAGGCACTGAAGCTTTCTTT. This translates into CASTPFIAGGTEAFF.

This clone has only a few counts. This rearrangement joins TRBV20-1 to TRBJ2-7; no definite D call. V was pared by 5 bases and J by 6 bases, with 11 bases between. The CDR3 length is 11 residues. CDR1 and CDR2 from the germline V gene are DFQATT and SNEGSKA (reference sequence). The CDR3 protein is CSAADSAEQYF. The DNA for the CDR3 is TGCAGTGCTGCCGATTCGGCCGAGCAGTACTTC.

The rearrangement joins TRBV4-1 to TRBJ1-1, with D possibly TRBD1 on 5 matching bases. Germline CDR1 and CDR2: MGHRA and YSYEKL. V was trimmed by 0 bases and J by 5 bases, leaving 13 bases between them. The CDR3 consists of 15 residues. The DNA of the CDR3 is TGCGCCAGCAGCCAAGAGAGGAAGGGGCGAACTGAAGCTTTCTTT. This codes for CASSQERKGRTEAFF.

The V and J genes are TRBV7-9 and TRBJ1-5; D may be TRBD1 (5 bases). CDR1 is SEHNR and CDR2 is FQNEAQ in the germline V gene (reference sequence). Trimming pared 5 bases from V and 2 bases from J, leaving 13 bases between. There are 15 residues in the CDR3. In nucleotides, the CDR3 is TGTGCCAGCAGCCCCGGTGGGGGGGGCAATCAGCCCCAGCATTTT. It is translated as CASSPGGGGNQPQHF.

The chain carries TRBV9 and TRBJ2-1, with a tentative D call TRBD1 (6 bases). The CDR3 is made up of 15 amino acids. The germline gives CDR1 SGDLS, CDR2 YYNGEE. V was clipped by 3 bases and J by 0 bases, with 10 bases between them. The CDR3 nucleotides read TGTGCCAGCAGCGCTCAGGGGAACTCCTACAATGAGCAGTTCTTC. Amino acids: CASSAQGNSYNEQFF. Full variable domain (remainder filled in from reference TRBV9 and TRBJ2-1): DSGVTQTPKHLITATGQRVTLRCSPRSGDLSVYWYQQSLDQGLQFLIQYYNGEERAKGNILERFSAQQFPDLHSELNLSSLELGDSALYFCASSAQGNSYNEQFFGPGTRLTVL.

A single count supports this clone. CDR3 sequence: CASSLGGGVGKTQYF. Written as DNA, the CDR3 is TGTGCCAGCAGTCTAGGTGGTGGGGTGGGTAAGACCCAGTACTTC. This chain joins TRBV28 and TRBJ2-5; no clear D. Between the trimmed V and J ends, which lost 5 bases and 6 bases, there was a span of 19 bases. Germline CDR1 MDHEN, CDR2 SYDVKM. The CDR3 is made up of 15 amino acids.

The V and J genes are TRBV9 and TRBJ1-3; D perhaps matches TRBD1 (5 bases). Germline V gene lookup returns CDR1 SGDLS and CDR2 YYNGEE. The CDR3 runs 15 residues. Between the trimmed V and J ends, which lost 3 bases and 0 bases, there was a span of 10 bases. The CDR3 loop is CASSATAYSGNTIYF. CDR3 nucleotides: TGTGCCAGCAGCGCGACAGCGTACTCTGGAAACACCATATATTTT.

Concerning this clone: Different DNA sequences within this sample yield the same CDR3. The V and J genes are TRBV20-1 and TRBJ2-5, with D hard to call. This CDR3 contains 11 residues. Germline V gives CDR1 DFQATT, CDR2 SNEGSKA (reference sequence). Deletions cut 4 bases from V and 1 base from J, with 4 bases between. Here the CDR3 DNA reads TGCAGTGCTACAGTCCAAGAGACCCAGTACTTC. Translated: CSATVQETQYF.

The CDR3 is CASKEQGRMNTEAFF. Written as DNA, the CDR3 is TGTGCCAGCAAGGAGCAGGGGCGGATGAACACTGAAGCTTTCTTT. The gene calls are TRBV6-6 and TRBJ1-1; TRBD1 might be the D (6 bases). Trimming stripped 7 bases from V and 0 bases from J, with 15 bases between. Germline CDR1 reads MNHNY; CDR2 reads SVGAGI (reference sequence). This CDR3 has 15 amino acids.

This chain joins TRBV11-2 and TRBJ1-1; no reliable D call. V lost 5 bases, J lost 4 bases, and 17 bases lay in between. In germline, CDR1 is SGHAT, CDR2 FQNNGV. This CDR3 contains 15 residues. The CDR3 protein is CASSPLGEIGTEAFF. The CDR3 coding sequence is TGTGCCAGCAGCCCCCTCGGGGAAATCGGCACTGAAGCTTTCTTT.

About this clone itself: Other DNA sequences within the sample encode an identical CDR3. The CDR3 nucleotides read TGTGCCAGCTCCTTGAACCAAGAGACCCAGTACTTC. This encodes CASSLNQETQYF. The gene calls are TRBV18 and TRBJ2-5; D is ambiguous. The CDR3 runs 12 residues. Germline loops: CDR1 KGHSH, CDR2 LQKENI. Trimming removed 6 bases at V and 0 bases at J, with 5 bases between.

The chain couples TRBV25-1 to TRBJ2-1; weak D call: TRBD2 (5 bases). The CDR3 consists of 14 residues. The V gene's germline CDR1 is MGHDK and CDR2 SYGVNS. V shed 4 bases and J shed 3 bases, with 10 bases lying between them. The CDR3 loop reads CASSGTGLYNEQFF. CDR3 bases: TGTGCCAGCAGTGGGACCGGACTCTACAATGAGCAGTTCTTC. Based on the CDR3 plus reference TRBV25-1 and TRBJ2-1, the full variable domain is EADIYQTPRYLVIGTGKKITLECSQTMGHDKMYWYQQDPGMELHLIHYSYGVNSTEKGDLSSESTVSRIRTEHFPLTLESARPSHTSQYLCASSGTGLYNEQFFGPGTRLTVL.

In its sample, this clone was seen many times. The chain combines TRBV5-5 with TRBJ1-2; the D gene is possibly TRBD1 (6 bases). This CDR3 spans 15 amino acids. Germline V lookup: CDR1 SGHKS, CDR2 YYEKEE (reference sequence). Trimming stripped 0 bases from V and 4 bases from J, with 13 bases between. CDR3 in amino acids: CASSLDSTGRYGYTF. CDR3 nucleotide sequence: TGTGCCAGCAGCTTGGACTCGACAGGTCGCTATGGCTACACCTTC.

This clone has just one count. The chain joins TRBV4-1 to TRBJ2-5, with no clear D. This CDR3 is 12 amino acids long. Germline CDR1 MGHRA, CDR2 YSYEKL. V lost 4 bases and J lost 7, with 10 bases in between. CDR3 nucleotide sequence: TGCGCCAGCAGCCTTGACGTCGGGACCCAGTACTTC. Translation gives CASSLDVGTQYF.

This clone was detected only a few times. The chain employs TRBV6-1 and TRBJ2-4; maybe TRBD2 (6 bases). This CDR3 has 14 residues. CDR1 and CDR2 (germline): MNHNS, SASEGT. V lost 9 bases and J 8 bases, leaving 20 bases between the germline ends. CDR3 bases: TGTGCCAGACCGCGGGGCGAGGAGGGATACATTCAGTACTTC. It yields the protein CARPRGEEGYIQYF.

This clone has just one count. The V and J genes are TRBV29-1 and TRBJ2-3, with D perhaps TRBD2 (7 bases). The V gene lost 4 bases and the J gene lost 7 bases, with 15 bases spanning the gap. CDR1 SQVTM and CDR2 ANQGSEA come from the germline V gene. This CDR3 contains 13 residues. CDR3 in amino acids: CSVVGGGAYTQYF. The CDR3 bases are TGCAGCGTTGTAGGGGGGGGCGCTTATACGCAGTATTTT.

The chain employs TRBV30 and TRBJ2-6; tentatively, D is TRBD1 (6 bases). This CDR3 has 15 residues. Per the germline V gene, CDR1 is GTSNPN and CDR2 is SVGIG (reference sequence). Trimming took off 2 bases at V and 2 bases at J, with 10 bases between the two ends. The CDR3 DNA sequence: TGTGCCTGGAGTAAAGGGGGAACTGGGGCCAACGTCCTGACTTTC. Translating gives CAWSKGGTGANVLTF.

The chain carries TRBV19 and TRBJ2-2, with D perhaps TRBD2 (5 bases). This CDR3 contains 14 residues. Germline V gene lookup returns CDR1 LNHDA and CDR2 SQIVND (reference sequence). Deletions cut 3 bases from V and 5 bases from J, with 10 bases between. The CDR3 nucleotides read TGTGCCAGTAGTATTGGGCGCGGGACCGGGGAGCTGTTTTTT. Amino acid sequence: CASSIGRGTGELFF. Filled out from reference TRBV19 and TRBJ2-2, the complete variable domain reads DGGITQSPKYLFRKEGQNVTLSCEQNLNHDAMYWYRQDPGQGLRLIYYSQIVNDFQKGDIAEGYSVSREKKESFPLTVTSAQKNPTAFYLCASSIGRGTGELFFGEGSRLTVL.

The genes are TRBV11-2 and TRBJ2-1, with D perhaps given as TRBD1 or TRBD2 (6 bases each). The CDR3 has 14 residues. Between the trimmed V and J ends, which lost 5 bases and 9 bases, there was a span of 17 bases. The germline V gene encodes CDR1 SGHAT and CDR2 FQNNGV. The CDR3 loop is CASSILGGRGEQFF. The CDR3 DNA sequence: TGTGCCAGCAGCATTTTAGGGGGGCGGGGTGAGCAGTTCTTC.

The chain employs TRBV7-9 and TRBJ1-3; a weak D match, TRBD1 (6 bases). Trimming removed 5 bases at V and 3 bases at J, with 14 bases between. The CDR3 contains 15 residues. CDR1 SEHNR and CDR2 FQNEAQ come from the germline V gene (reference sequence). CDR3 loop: CASSLVTGSGNTIYF. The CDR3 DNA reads TGTGCCAGCAGCCTCGTTACAGGGAGTGGAAACACCATATATTTT.